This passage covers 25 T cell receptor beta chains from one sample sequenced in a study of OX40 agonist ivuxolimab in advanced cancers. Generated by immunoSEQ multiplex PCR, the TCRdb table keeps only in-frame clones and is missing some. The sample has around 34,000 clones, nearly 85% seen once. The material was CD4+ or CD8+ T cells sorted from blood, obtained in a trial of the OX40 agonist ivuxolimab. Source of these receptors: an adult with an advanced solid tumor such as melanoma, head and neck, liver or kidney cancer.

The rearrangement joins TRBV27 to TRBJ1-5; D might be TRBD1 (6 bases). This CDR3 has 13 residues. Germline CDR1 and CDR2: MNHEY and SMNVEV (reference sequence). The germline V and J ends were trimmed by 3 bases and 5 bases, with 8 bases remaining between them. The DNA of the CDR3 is TGTGCCAGCAGTTTTGCAGGGGATCAGCCCCAGCATTTT. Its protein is CASSFAGDQPQHF.

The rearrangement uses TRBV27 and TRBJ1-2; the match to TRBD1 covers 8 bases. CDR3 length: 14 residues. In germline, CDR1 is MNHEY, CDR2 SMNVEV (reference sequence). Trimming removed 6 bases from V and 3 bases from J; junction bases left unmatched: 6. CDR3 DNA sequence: TGTGCCAGCAGCTGGACAGGGCGGGACTATGGCTACACCTTC. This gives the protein CASSWTGRDYGYTF.

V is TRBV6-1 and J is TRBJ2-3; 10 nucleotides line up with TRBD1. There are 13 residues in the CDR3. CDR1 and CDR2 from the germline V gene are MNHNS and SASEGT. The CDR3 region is CAGGTGEVDTQYF. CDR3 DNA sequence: TGTGCAGGGGGGACAGGGGAAGTAGATACGCAGTATTTT.

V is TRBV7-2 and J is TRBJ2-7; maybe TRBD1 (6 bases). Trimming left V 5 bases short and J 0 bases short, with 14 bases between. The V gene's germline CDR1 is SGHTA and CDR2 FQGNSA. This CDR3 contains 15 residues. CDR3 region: CASSEQGHRSYEQYF. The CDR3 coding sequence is TGTGCCAGCAGCGAGCAGGGGCATCGCTCCTACGAGCAGTACTTC. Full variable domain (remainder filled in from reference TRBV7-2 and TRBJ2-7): GAGVSQSPSNKVTEKGKDVELRCDPISGHTALYWYRQSLGQGLEFLIYFQGNSAPDKSGLPSDRFSAERTGGSVSTLTIQRTQQEDSAVYLCASSEQGHRSYEQYFGPGTRLTVT.

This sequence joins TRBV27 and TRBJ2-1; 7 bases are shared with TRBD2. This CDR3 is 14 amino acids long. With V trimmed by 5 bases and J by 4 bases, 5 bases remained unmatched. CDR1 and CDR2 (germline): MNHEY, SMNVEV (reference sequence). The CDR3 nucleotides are TGTGCCAGCAGTAGCGGGACCCTGTACAATGAGCAGTTCTTC. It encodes CASSSGTLYNEQFF.

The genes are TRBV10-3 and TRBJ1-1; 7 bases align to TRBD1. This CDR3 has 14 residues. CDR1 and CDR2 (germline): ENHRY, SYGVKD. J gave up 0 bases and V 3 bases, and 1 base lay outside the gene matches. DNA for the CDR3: TGTGCCATCAGTGAACAGGGGTTGAACACTGAAGCTTTCTTT. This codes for CAISEQGLNTEAFF.

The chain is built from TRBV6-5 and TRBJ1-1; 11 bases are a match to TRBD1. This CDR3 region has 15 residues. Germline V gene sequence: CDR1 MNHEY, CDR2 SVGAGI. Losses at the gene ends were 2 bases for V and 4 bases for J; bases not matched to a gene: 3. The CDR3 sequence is CASSYAGTGGTEAFF. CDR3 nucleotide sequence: TGTGCCAGCAGTTACGCCGGGACAGGGGGCACTGAAGCTTTCTTT.

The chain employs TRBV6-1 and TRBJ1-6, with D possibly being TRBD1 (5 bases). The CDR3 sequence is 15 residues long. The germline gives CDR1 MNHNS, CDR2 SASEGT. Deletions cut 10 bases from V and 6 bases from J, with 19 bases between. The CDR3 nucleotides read TGTGCCACAACAGAACCTACCGGGGCTAATTCACCCCTCCACTTT. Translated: CATTEPTGANSPLHF.

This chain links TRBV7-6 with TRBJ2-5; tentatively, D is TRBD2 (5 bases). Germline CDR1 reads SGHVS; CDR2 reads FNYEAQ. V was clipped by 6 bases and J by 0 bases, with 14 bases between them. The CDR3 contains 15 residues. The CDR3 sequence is CASRPTLAYQETQYF. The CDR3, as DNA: TGTGCCAGCAGACCAACTCTAGCCTACCAAGAGACCCAGTACTTC.

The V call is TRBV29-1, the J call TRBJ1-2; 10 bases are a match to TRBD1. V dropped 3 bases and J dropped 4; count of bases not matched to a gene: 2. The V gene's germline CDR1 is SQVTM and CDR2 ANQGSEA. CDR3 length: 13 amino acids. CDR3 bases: TGCAGCGTTGAGACAGGGGGCTCCTATGGCTACACCTTC. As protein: CSVETGGSYGYTF.

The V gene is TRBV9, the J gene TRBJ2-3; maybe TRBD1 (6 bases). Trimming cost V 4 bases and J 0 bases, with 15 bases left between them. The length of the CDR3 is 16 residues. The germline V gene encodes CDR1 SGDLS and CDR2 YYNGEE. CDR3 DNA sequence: TGTGCCAGCAGCTCAGGGGTACGGTCTAGCACAGATACGCAGTATTTT. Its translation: CASSSGVRSSTDTQYF.

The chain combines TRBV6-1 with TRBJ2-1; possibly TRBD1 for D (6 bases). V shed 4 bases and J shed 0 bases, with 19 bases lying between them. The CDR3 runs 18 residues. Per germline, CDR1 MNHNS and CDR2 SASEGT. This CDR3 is CASSVGRGPFPSYNEQFF. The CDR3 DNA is TGTGCCAGCAGTGTTGGCAGGGGTCCTTTTCCCTCCTACAATGAGCAGTTCTTC.

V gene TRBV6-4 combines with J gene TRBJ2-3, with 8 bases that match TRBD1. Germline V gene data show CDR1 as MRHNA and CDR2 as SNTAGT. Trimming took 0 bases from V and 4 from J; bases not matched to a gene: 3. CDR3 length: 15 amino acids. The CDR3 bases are TGTGCCAGCAGTGACTCGACGACAGGGGCAGATACGCAGTATTTT. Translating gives CASSDSTTGADTQYF.

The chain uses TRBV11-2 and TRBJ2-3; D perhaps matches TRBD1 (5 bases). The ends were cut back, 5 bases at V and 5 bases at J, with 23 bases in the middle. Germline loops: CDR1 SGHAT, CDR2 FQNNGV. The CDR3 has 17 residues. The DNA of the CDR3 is TGTGCCAGCAGCCAACCTGGGGTTAGGGAAGGACAAGATACGCAGTATTTT. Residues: CASSQPGVREGQDTQYF.

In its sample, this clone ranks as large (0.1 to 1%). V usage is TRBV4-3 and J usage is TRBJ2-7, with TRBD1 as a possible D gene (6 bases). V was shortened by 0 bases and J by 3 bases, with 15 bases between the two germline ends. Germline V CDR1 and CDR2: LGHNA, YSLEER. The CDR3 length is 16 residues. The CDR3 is CASSQEATGQFYEQYF. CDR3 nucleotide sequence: TGCGCCAGCAGCCAAGAGGCGACAGGCCAATTCTACGAGCAGTACTTC.

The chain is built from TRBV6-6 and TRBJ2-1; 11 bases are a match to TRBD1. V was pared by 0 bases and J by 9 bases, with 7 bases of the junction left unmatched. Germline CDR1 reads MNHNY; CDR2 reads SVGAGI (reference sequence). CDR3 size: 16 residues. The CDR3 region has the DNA TGTGCCAGCAGTTACTCGGTGGGGACAGGGGGAAGTGAGCAGTTCTTC. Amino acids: CASSYSVGTGGSEQFF.

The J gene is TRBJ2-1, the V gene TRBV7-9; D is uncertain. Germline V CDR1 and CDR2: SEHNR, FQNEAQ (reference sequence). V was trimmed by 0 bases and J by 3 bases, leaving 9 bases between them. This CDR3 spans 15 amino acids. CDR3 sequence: CASSLALARYNEQFF. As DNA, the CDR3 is TGTGCCAGCAGCTTAGCGTTGGCACGCTACAATGAGCAGTTCTTC.

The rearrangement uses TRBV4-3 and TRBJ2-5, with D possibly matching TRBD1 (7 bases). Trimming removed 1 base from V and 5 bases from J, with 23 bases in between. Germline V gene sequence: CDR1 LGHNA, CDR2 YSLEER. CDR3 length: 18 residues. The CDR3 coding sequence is TGCGCCAGCAGCCAAGCTCTTGAGGCAGGGGGGAATATCGAGACCCAGTACTTC. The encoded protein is CASSQALEAGGNIETQYF.

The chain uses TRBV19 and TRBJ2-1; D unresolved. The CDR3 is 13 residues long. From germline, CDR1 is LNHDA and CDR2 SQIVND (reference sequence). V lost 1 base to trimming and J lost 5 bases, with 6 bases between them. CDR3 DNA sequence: TGTGCCAGTAGTATAGCATGGCACAATGAGCAGTTCTTC. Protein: CASSIAWHNEQFF.

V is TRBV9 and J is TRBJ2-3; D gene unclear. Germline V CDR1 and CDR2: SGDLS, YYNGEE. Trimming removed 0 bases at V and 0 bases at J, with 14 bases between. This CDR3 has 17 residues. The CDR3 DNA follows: TGTGCCAGCAGCGTAGAGTTTCGGGTAACTAGCACAGATACGCAGTATTTT. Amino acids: CASSVEFRVTSTDTQYF.

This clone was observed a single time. DNA of the CDR3: TGTGTTATACACACGAACACCGGGGAGCTGTTTTTT. Translating gives CVIHTNTGELFF. The V call is TRBV30, the J call TRBJ2-2; no clear D gene. This CDR3 comprises 12 residues. Per germline, CDR1 GTSNPN and CDR2 SVGIG (reference sequence).

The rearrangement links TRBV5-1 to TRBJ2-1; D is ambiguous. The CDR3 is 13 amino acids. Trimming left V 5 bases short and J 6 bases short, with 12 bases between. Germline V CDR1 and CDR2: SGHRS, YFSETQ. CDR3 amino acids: CASRNPTANEQFF. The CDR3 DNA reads TGCGCCAGCAGGAACCCGACGGCCAATGAGCAGTTCTTC.

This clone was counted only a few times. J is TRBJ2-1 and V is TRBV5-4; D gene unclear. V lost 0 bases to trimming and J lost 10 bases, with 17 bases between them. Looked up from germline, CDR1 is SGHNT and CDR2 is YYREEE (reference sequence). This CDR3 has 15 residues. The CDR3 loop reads CASSLEVAPSGEQFF. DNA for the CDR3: TGTGCCAGCAGCTTGGAGGTAGCCCCGTCCGGGGAGCAGTTCTTC.

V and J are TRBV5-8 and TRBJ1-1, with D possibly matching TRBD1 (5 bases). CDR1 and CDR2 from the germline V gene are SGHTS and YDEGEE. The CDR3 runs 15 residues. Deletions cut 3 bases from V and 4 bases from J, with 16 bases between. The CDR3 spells CASSSIREDGTEAFF. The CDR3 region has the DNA TGTGCCAGCAGCTCAATCAGGGAGGATGGCACTGAAGCTTTCTTT.

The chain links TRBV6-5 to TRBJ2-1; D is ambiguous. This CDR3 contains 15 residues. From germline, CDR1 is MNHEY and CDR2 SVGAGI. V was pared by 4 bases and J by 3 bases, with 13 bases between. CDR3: CASSFGQVNYNEQFF. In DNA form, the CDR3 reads TGTGCCAGCAGTTTTGGGCAGGTGAACTACAATGAGCAGTTCTTC.